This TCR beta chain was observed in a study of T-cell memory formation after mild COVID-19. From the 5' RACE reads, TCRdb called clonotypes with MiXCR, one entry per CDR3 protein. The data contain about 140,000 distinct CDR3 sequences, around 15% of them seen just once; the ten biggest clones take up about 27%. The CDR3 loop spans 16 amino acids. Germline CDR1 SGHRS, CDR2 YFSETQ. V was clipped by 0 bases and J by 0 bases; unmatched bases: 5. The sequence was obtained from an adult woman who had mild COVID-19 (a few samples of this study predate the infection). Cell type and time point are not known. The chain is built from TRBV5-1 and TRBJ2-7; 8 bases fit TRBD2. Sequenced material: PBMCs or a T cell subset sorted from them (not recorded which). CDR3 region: CASSLASGGLSYEQYF. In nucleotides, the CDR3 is TGCGCCAGCAGCTTGGCAAGCGGGGGCCTCTCCTACGAGCAGTACTTC.